These 19 T cell receptor beta chains share one sample of origin, sequenced in a study of blood T cell repertoires in COVID-19. The assay was immunoSEQ multiplex PCR, and TCRdb's table has in-frame clones only and misses some. The sample includes nearly 80,000 clones, around 90% of them seen just once. The sample was peripheral blood. The receptors shown here come from a woman of 80 years or more with active or convalescent COVID-19.

V gene TRBV11-2 combines with J gene TRBJ2-5, with 12 bases that match TRBD2. The CDR3 is 19 amino acids. CDR1 SGHAT and CDR2 FQNNGV come from the germline V gene. V shed 5 bases, J shed 4 bases, and the junction held 17 bases outside the gene matches. DNA of the CDR3: TGTGCCAGCAGCCAGAAGATTGGACTAGCGGGAATCGTAGGAGAGACCCAGTACTTC. Protein sequence: CASSQKIGLAGIVGETQYF.

The chain links TRBV2 to TRBJ2-6, with D hard to call. The germline V gene encodes CDR1 SNHLY and CDR2 FYNNEI. The V end lost 6 bases, the J end lost 0 bases, and 6 bases lay between the germline ends. The CDR3 consists of 14 residues. This CDR3 reads CASRKSSGANVLTF. DNA for the CDR3: TGTGCCAGCAGGAAGAGCTCTGGGGCCAACGTCCTGACTTTC.

The chain combines TRBV6-6 with TRBJ1-5, with 9 bases fitting TRBD1. The CDR3 sequence is 13 residues long. Looked up from germline, CDR1 is MNHNY and CDR2 is SVGAGI (reference sequence). The V segment lost 9 bases and the J segment 6 bases; nucleotides outside the gene matches: 6. CDR3 nucleotides: TGTGCCAGTCAAGGGACAGGGAGTCAGCCCCAGCATTTT. Residues: CASQGTGSQPQHF.

The chain has TRBV4-3 and TRBJ2-7; 7 bases align to TRBD1. Germline trimming cut 0 bases from V and 5 bases from J; bases unmatched to any gene: 10. Germline V lookup: CDR1 LGHNA, CDR2 YSLEER. This CDR3 comprises 16 residues. CDR3 sequence: CASSQDRSQGLDEQYF. CDR3 nucleotide sequence: TGCGCCAGCAGCCAAGATCGTTCACAGGGGCTCGACGAGCAGTACTTC.

V gene TRBV7-3 combines with J gene TRBJ2-1; TRBD2 might be the D (6 bases). The V gene's germline CDR1 is SGHTA and CDR2 FQGTGA. The V gene lost 3 bases and the J gene lost 0 bases, with 9 bases spanning the gap. The CDR3 spans 15 residues. The CDR3 coding sequence is TGTGCCAGCAGCTTTCTAGCGAGCTCCTACAATGAGCAGTTCTTC. Amino acid sequence: CASSFLASSYNEQFF.

J is TRBJ2-7 and V is TRBV19, with D perhaps matching TRBD2 (5 bases). V lost 4 bases and J 0 bases, leaving 10 bases between the germline ends. From germline, CDR1 is LNHDA and CDR2 SQIVND (reference sequence). The CDR3 sequence is 14 residues long. CDR3 amino acids: CASSKPGGSYEQYF. CDR3 coding DNA: TGTGCCAGTAGTAAGCCTGGAGGCTCCTACGAGCAGTACTTC.

The gene calls are TRBV9 and TRBJ2-1; D is ambiguous. CDR1 SGDLS and CDR2 YYNGEE come from the germline V gene. The CDR3 sequence is 16 residues long. V shed 6 bases and J shed 2 bases, with 18 bases lying between them. The CDR3 coding sequence is TGTGCCAGCACCCGAACTGACTTGACCGCCTACAATGAGCAGTTCTTC. Encoded protein: CASTRTDLTAYNEQFF.

The chain combines TRBV27 with TRBJ2-2, with D maybe TRBD2 (7 bases). Germline V gene sequence: CDR1 MNHEY, CDR2 SMNVEV (reference sequence). V was clipped by 8 bases and J by 3 bases, with 19 bases between them. This CDR3 spans 16 amino acids. The CDR3 spells CASSGGAGGHTGELFF. CDR3 in DNA: TGTGCCAGCTCCGGCGGCGCCGGGGGGCACACCGGGGAGCTGTTTTTT.

For the CDR3, the DNA is TGTGCCAGCAGTGAATGGTTGGGGCAGGGAATCTACGAGCAGTACTTC. Translating gives CASSEWLGQGIYEQYF. V and J are TRBV6-1 and TRBJ2-7; perhaps TRBD1 as D (5 bases). The CDR3 length is 16 residues. V lost 2 bases and J lost 3, with 17 bases in between. CDR1 is MNHNS, CDR2 SASEGT, per germline.

The chain is built from TRBV7-2 and TRBJ1-2; D not certain. Trimming pared 1 base from V and 5 bases from J, leaving 14 bases between. The CDR3 has 15 amino acids. Germline V gives CDR1 SGHTA, CDR2 FQGNSA. Here the CDR3 DNA reads TGTGCCAGCAGCTTAGGGTGGGGAGGAGGGTATGGCTACACCTTC. Amino acids: CASSLGWGGGYGYTF.

The chain combines TRBV28 with TRBJ2-1; the match to TRBD2 covers 9 bases. CDR3 length equals 15 residues. Trimming took 5 bases from V and 7 from J; bases not matched to a gene: 9. Germline V gene sequence: CDR1 MDHEN, CDR2 SYDVKM. CDR3 bases: TGTGCCAGCAGTCCAACCGGCGGGAGGGTAAATGAGCAGTTCTTC. Protein sequence: CASSPTGGRVNEQFF. The variable domain in full, with the rest retrieved from reference TRBV28 and TRBJ2-1, is DVKVTQSSRYLVKRTGEKVFLECVQDMDHENMFWYRQDPGLGLRLIYFSYDVKMKEKGDIPEGYSVSREKKERFSLILESASTNQTSMYLCASSPTGGRVNEQFFGPGTRLTVL.

This clone was observed a handful of times. V usage is TRBV27 and J usage is TRBJ2-7, with a weak D call TRBD2 (6 bases). Germline V CDR1 and CDR2: MNHEY, SMNVEV (reference sequence). The ends were cut back, 3 bases at V and 3 bases at J, with 12 bases in the middle. The CDR3 is 14 residues long. CDR3 region: CASSFGGGVYEQYF. In nucleotides, the CDR3 is TGTGCCAGCAGTTTCGGAGGAGGGGTCTACGAGCAGTACTTC.

The J gene is TRBJ2-5, the V gene TRBV7-2; 13 nucleotides agree with TRBD2. The V gene's germline CDR1 is SGHTA and CDR2 FQGNSA. The V segment lost 2 bases and the J segment 2 bases; nucleotides outside the gene matches: 8. This CDR3 spans 18 amino acids. The CDR3: CASSLKKGLAGNQETQYF. The CDR3 DNA follows: TGTGCCAGCAGCTTAAAAAAGGGACTAGCGGGGAATCAAGAGACCCAGTACTTC. Together with reference TRBV7-2 and TRBJ2-5, the CDR3 gives the full variable domain: GAGVSQSPSNKVTEKGKDVELRCDPISGHTALYWYRQSLGQGLEFLIYFQGNSAPDKSGLPSDRFSAERTGGSVSTLTIQRTQQEDSAVYLCASSLKKGLAGNQETQYFGPGTRLLVL.

This clone was seen more than once but under ten times. The chain combines TRBV28 with TRBJ1-5; 12 bases map to TRBD1. The CDR3 is 18 amino acids. CDR1 and CDR2 from the germline V gene are MDHEN and SYDVKM. The junction had 8 bases not matched to a gene; V was cut back by 4 bases and J by 1 base. The CDR3 DNA reads as TGTGCCAGCAGTTCCGGGACAGGGGGCGGTTGGAGCAATCAGCCCCAGCATTTT. This sequence encodes CASSSGTGGGWSNQPQHF.

This sequence joins TRBV11-2 and TRBJ2-3, with a tentative D call TRBD2 (5 bases). Per the germline V gene, CDR1 is SGHAT and CDR2 is FQNNGV. The CDR3 runs 13 residues. Trimming pared 2 bases from V and 5 bases from J, leaving 8 bases between. The CDR3 loop reads CASSLTGIDTQYF. The CDR3 DNA reads TGTGCCAGCAGCTTAACGGGAATAGATACGCAGTATTTT.

V is TRBV7-9 and J is TRBJ1-1; D ambiguous. CDR3 length equals 15 residues. V was shortened by 1 base and J by 1 base, with 10 bases between the two germline ends. Germline loops: CDR1 SEHNR, CDR2 FQNEAQ (reference sequence). CDR3 region: CASSLVGIENTEAFF. In nucleotides, the CDR3 is TGTGCCAGCAGCTTAGTCGGGATTGAGAACACTGAAGCTTTCTTT. Supplemented by reference TRBV7-9 and TRBJ1-1, the full variable domain reads DTGVSQNPRHKITKRGQNVTFRCDPISEHNRLYWYRQTLGQGPEFLTYFQNEAQLEKSRLLSDRFSAERPKGSFSTLEIQRTEQGDSAMYLCASSLVGIENTEAFFGQGTRLTVV.

This chain connects TRBV18 to TRBJ1-5; 7 nucleotides agree with TRBD1. V lost 4 bases and J lost 3; bases outside the gene matches: 6. The CDR3 contains 15 residues. CDR1 KGHSH and CDR2 LQKENI come from the germline V gene. CDR3 bases: TGTGCCAGCTCACTTACGGGACAGCCCAATCAGCCCCAGCATTTT. This codes for CASSLTGQPNQPQHF.

CDR3 nucleotide sequence: TGTGCCAGCGGCCCGGGGGGCCGGGAGACCCAGTACTTC. Translation: CASGPGGRETQYF. The V call is TRBV7-3, the J call TRBJ2-5; D is perhaps TRBD2 (7 bases). With 8 bases removed from V and 5 bases from J, the gap between germline ends came to 15 bases. The germline gives CDR1 SGHTA, CDR2 FQGTGA. This CDR3 is built from 13 residues.

The chain has TRBV7-8 and TRBJ2-3; TRBD2 might be the D (5 bases). V lost 5 bases and J 4 bases, leaving 16 bases between the germline ends. The CDR3 consists of 15 residues. Germline V gives CDR1 SGHVS, CDR2 FQNEAQ. The CDR3 nucleotides read TGTGCCAGCAGCGTCCTCGAGGTAGCGTCAGATACGCAGTATTTT. Its protein product is CASSVLEVASDTQYF.